This T cell receptor beta chain was captured by sequencing in a study of siplizumab effects on memory and regulatory T cells. Study-wide findings and caveats: The naive T cell population seemed more diverse than memory cells and seemed a major contributor to the alloresponse.

Method: immunoSEQ multiplex PCR; TCRdb's copy keeps in-frame clones and lacks some. This sample has around 100,000 clones, with 80% to 95% found just once. For this clone: What it recognizes is unknown.

V shed 2 bases and J 6 bases; nucleotides not matched to a gene: 6. The CDR3 spans 14 residues. CDR1 is SEHNR, CDR2 FQNEAQ, per germline (reference sequence). The chain recombines TRBV7-9 with TRBJ2-7; 8 bases align to TRBD1. Input material: CD4+ T cells sorted from blood. This sequence originates from a human donor in good health. The CDR3 reads CASSLFHRGTEQYF. The CDR3 nucleotides are TGTGCCAGCAGCTTATTCCACAGGGGGACCGAGCAGTACTTC.